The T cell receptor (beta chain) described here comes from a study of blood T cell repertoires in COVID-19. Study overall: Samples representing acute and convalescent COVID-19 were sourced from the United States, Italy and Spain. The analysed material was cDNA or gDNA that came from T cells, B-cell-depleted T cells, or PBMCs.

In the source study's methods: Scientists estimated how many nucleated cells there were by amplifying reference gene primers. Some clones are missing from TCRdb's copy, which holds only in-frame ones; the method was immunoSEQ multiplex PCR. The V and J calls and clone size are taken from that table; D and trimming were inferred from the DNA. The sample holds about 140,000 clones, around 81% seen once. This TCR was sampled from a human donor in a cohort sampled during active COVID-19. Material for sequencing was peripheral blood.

CDR3 sequence reads: CASSMDSTTASEAFF. The CDR3 DNA reads as TGCGCCAGCAGCATGGACAGCACCACAGCCTCTGAAGCTTTCTTT. This chain links TRBV5-1 with TRBJ1-1; possibly TRBD1 for D (6 bases). V was clipped by 4 bases and J by 6 bases, with 19 bases between them. Germline assignment: CDR1 SGHRS and CDR2 YFSETQ. This CDR3 has 15 residues.